The entry below gives a single TCR beta chain sequence along with its context. Its antigen remains unidentified. The germline gives CDR1 SEHNR, CDR2 FQNEAQ (reference sequence). V shed 5 bases and J 2 bases; nucleotides not matched to a gene: 12. CDR3 length equals 17 residues. The material for each subset, its genomic DNA, was split evenly across several immunoSEQ plates. Clones were read by immunoSEQ multiplex PCR, and TCRdb kept only the in-frame ones, dropping some. The data hold some 2,000,000 clones, with almost 96% observed a single time. This sample was taken from a study of shared clonotypes between healthy human individuals. Whole-study context: Each donor had three CD4 naive, three CD4 memory, two CD8 naive and one CD8 memory plate.

General study results and limits: The study found lower generation probabilities in non-shared clonotypes than in those shared by all four donors. Generally, naive subsets (rather than memory subsets) showed larger estimated richness.

The clonotype comes from a man between 18 and 29 years old in good health. Specimen: naive CD4+ T cells sorted from blood. Stated subset: CD45RA+ positively selected. The chain recombines TRBV7-9 with TRBJ2-7; 10 bases line up with TRBD1. In nucleotides, the CDR3 is TGTGCCAGCAGCATTAGGGCCGGGACAGGGGCAACCTACGAGCAGTACTTC. Encoded protein: CASSIRAGTGATYEQYF. Supplemented by reference TRBV7-9 and TRBJ2-7, the full variable domain reads DTGVSQNPRHKITKRGQNVTFRCDPISEHNRLYWYRQTLGQGPEFLTYFQNEAQLEKSRLLSDRFSAERPKGSFSTLEIQRTEQGDSAMYLCASSIRAGTGATYEQYFGPGTRLTVT.